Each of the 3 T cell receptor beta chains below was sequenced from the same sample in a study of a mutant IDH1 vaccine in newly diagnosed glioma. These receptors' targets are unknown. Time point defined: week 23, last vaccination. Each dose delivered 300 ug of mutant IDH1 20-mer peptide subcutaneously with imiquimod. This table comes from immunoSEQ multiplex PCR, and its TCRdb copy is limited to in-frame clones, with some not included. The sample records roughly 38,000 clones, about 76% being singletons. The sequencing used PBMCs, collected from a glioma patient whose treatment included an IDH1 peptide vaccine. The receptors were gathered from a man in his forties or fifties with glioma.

CDR3 in DNA: TGTGCCAGCAGCTTGGGAGGGGAGGGGGAGACTGAAGCTTTCTTT. Protein: CASSLGGEGETEAFF. The chain carries TRBV5-4 and TRBJ1-1; tentatively, D is TRBD1 (6 bases). This CDR3 contains 15 residues. Trimming removed 0 bases from V and 5 bases from J, with 14 bases in between. Germline CDR1 and CDR2: SGHNT and YYREEE (reference sequence).

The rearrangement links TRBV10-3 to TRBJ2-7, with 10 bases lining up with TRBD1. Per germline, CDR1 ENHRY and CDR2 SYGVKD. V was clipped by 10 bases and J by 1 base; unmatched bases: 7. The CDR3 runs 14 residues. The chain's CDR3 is CATERDRGSYEQYF. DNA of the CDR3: TGTGCCACCGAGCGGGACAGGGGATCCTACGAGCAGTACTTC.

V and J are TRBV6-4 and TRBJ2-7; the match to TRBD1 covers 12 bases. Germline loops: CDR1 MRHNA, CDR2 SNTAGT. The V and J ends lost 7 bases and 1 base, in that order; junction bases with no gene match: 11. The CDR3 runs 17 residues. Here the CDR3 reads CASTSGTGGVSSYEQYF. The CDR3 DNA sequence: TGTGCCAGCACCTCCGGGACAGGGGGCGTTTCGTCCTACGAGCAGTACTTC.